This T cell receptor beta chain was observed in a study of blood T cell repertoires in COVID-19. The CDR3 has 14 amino acids. Germline assignment: CDR1 ENHRY and CDR2 SYGVKD. The junction had 4 bases not matched to a gene; V was cut back by 2 bases and J by 8 bases. Original methodology: Reference gene primer amplification gave estimated nucleated cell counts. TCRdb's copy holds only in-frame clones and misses some; the assay was immunoSEQ multiplex PCR. V, J and clone size were drawn from that table, and D and trimming were deduced from the DNA. Of about 80,000 clones in the sample, around 79% are singletons; the top ten hold less than 15%.

This sequence originates from a man older than 75 with acute or convalescent COVID-19. This chain connects TRBV10-3 to TRBJ1-2; 11 bases are a match to TRBD1. Sequences were obtained from peripheral blood. The CDR3 region is CAISEGQGAGGYTF. In DNA form, the CDR3 reads TGTGCCATCAGTGAGGGACAGGGGGCCGGGGGCTACACCTTC.